This entry lists 18 T cell receptor beta chains sequenced from one sample in a study of CD8 T cells in ankylosing spondylitis. Study-level points and caveats: Seemingly characteristic of ankylosing spondylitis blood was a TCR beta motif consisting of eight highly homologous variants.

From the 5' RACE reads, TCRdb called clonotypes with MiXCR, one entry per CDR3 protein. The sample lists fewer than 400,000 distinct CDR3 sequences; 20% to 25% were seen once. Their target antigens are unknown. Sequencing was done on a sample of blood, either unsorted or a sorted T cell fraction (not recorded which). The receptors were gathered from a male donor with ankylosing spondylitis.

The V gene is TRBV24-1, the J gene TRBJ2-1; 9 bases match TRBD2. Germline V gene data show CDR1 as KGHDR and CDR2 as SFDVKD. V dropped 0 bases and J dropped 9; count of bases not matched to a gene: 8. This CDR3 comprises 16 residues. CDR3 in amino acids: CATSDLGTSRRGEQFF. DNA for the CDR3: TGTGCCACCAGTGATTTGGGGACTAGCCGTCGAGGTGAGCAGTTCTTC.

This clonotype was found a few times. The chain couples TRBV7-2 to TRBJ1-6, with D perhaps matching TRBD1 (5 bases). The CDR3 totals 15 residues. Germline V CDR1 and CDR2: SGHTA, FQGNSA. V lost 1 base and J 10 bases, leaving 14 bases between the germline ends. The CDR3, as DNA: TGTGCCAGCAGCTTAGAGAGACAGCGAAGCTCACCCCTCCACTTT. Protein: CASSLERQRSSPLHF.

This clonotype has a handful of counts. The CDR3 sequence: CSARGGRTHTDTQYF. In DNA, the CDR3 is TGCAGTGCTAGAGGCGGGAGGACCCACACAGATACGCAGTATTTT. The chain employs TRBV20-1 and TRBJ2-3; 8 bases fit TRBD2. The V gene's germline CDR1 is DFQATT and CDR2 SNEGSKA (reference sequence). V was pared by 1 base and J by 2 bases, with 5 bases of the junction left unmatched. CDR3 size: 15 residues.

The V gene is TRBV9, the J gene TRBJ2-1; 8 positions match TRBD2. Germline CDR1 SGDLS, CDR2 YYNGEE. This CDR3 is 16 amino acids long. V trimming: 4 bases; J trimming: 6 bases; junction bases outside the gene matches: 12. Here the CDR3 DNA reads TGTGCCAGCAGCCCCCGCGGGGTAGCGGGAATCAATGAGCAGTTCTTC. It yields the protein CASSPRGVAGINEQFF.

This clonotype was counted many times. The genes are TRBV11-3 and TRBJ2-5, with D hard to call. There are 15 residues in the CDR3. With 5 bases removed from V and 0 bases from J, the gap between germline ends came to 13 bases. From germline, CDR1 is SGHNT and CDR2 YENEEA. The CDR3 DNA sequence: TGTGCCAGCAGCCCAGGAGAGGTTCACCAAGAGACCCAGTACTTC. This codes for CASSPGEVHQETQYF.

This chain uses TRBV6-2 or TRBV6-3 with TRBJ2-4, with 10 bases lining up with TRBD1. Looked up from germline, CDR1 is MNHEY and CDR2 is SVGEGT. V shed 5 bases and J 8 bases; nucleotides not matched to a gene: 6. The CDR3 extends over 14 amino acids. As DNA, the CDR3 is TGTGCCAGCAGTACGGGACAGGGGATGTACATTCAGTACTTC. Translation: CASSTGQGMYIQYF.

The chain employs TRBV6-2 or TRBV6-3 and TRBJ1-1; TRBD1 aligns across 7 bases. CDR3 length: 15 residues. Germline lookup yields CDR1 MNHEY and CDR2 SVGEGT. The junction had 8 bases not matched to a gene; V was cut back by 6 bases and J by 1 base. CDR3: CASRGNRGWNTEAFF. CDR3 DNA: TGTGCCAGCAGAGGGAACAGGGGCTGGAACACTGAAGCTTTCTTT.

The V call is TRBV12-3 or TRBV12-4, the J call TRBJ2-7; D tentatively fits TRBD1 or TRBD2 (6 bases each). V lost 1 base, J lost 4 bases, and 11 bases lay in between. The CDR3 runs 14 residues. The CDR3 is CASSLGPGAYEQYF. The CDR3 nucleotides are TGTGCCAGCAGTTTAGGTCCGGGGGCATACGAGCAGTACTTC.

The genes are TRBV4-2 and TRBJ1-5, with D unclear. CDR1 and CDR2 from the germline V gene are LGHNA and YNFKEQ. The CDR3 runs to 15 residues. Trimming left V 4 bases short and J 4 bases short, with 14 bases between. In DNA form, the CDR3 reads TGTGCCAGCAGCCCTGGGCAACGTCCAAATCAGCCCCAGCATTTT. Amino acid sequence: CASSPGQRPNQPQHF.

In its sample, this clonotype was seen a few times. The V gene is TRBV5-1, the J gene TRBJ2-7; perhaps D is TRBD1 or TRBD2 (5 bases each). The CDR3 is 15 residues long. The germline gives CDR1 SGHRS, CDR2 YFSETQ. Trimming cost V 4 bases and J 3 bases, with 17 bases left between them. CDR3 sequence reads: CASSEGTGTFYEQYF. The DNA for the CDR3 is TGCGCCAGCAGCGAGGGCACAGGCACCTTCTACGAGCAGTACTTC.

The chain combines TRBV15 with TRBJ1-1; D is uncertain. The CDR3 contains 15 residues. V gave up 6 bases and J gave up 2 bases, with 16 bases separating them. Germline V lookup: CDR1 LNHNV, CDR2 YYDKDF (reference sequence). DNA for the CDR3: TGTGCCACCAGTAAAGGGAAGGTCTTAAACACTGAAGCTTTCTTT. Translation: CATSKGKVLNTEAFF.

The chain links TRBV18 to TRBJ2-4; D unresolved. This CDR3 region has 14 residues. V was cut by 2 bases and J by 3 bases, with 8 bases left in between. Looked up from germline, CDR1 is KGHSH and CDR2 is LQKENI. The CDR3 region has the DNA TGTGCCAGCTCACCAAGTGGTCTCAAAAACATTCAGTACTTC. Protein sequence: CASSPSGLKNIQYF.

This chain connects TRBV5-1 to TRBJ2-7, with D possibly matching TRBD1 (5 bases). The CDR3 contains 13 residues. The germline gives CDR1 SGHRS, CDR2 YFSETQ. V was cut by 0 bases and J by 3 bases, with 7 bases left in between. DNA of the CDR3: TGCGCCAGCAGCTTGGGGACAAACTACGAGCAGTACTTC. As protein: CASSLGTNYEQYF.

This sequence joins TRBV27 and TRBJ2-7, with D perhaps TRBD2 (6 bases). V was cut by 4 bases and J by 2 bases, with 12 bases left in between. Looked up from germline, CDR1 is MNHEY and CDR2 is SMNVEV (reference sequence). The CDR3 length is 14 residues. CDR3 nucleotide sequence: TGTGCCAGCAGTTCGACTAGTTATACCTACGAGCAGTACTTC. Amino acid sequence: CASSSTSYTYEQYF.

This chain links TRBV5-1 with TRBJ2-1, with TRBD2 as a possible D gene (6 bases). Germline assignment: CDR1 SGHRS and CDR2 YFSETQ. Trimming pared 4 bases from V and 3 bases from J, leaving 20 bases between. There are 17 residues in the CDR3. This CDR3 reads CASSPLLTRGVYNEQFF. The CDR3 DNA sequence: TGCGCCAGCAGCCCCTTATTAACCCGCGGGGTCTACAATGAGCAGTTCTTC.

The V gene is TRBV7-8, the J gene TRBJ2-3, with D possibly matching TRBD1 (5 bases). The ends were cut back, 5 bases at V and 3 bases at J, with 12 bases in the middle. This CDR3 contains 14 residues. From germline, CDR1 is SGHVS and CDR2 FQNEAQ. The CDR3 region is CASSQRGVTDTQYF. Written as DNA, the CDR3 is TGTGCCAGCAGCCAAAGGGGTGTGACAGATACGCAGTATTTT.

The V call is TRBV15, the J call TRBJ2-3, with 9 bases that match TRBD2. The V gene's germline CDR1 is LNHNV and CDR2 YYDKDF (reference sequence). The CDR3 extends over 16 amino acids. V lost 5 bases and J lost 2; bases outside the gene matches: 8. The CDR3 DNA is TGTGCCACCAGCGATGAGACTAGCGGATACACAGATACGCAGTATTTT. Translation: CATSDETSGYTDTQYF.

This clonotype was detected a few times. V gene TRBV7-6 combines with J gene TRBJ1-6; D not resolved. CDR1 is SGHVS and CDR2 is FNYEAQ in the germline V gene. The CDR3 runs to 13 residues. V dropped 2 bases and J dropped 8 bases, with 7 bases sitting between them. CDR3 residues: CASSLRGDSPLHF. CDR3 nucleotides: TGTGCCAGCAGCTTACGAGGCGATTCACCCCTCCACTTT.